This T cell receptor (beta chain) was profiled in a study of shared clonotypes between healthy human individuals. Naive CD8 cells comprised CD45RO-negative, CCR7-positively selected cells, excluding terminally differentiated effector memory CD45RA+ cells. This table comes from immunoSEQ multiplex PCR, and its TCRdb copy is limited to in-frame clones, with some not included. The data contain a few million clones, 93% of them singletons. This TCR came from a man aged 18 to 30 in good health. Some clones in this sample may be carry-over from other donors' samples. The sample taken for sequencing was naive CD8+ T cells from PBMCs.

The CDR3 is CASYRDRGWPNYGYTF. CDR3 DNA: TGTGCCAGCTACCGGGACAGGGGGTGGCCCAACTATGGCTACACCTTC. The chain employs TRBV28 and TRBJ1-2; 11 nucleotides match TRBD1. J was trimmed by 2 bases and V by 8 bases; bases with no gene match: 10. Germline V gene sequence: CDR1 MDHEN, CDR2 SYDVKM. The CDR3 extends over 16 amino acids.